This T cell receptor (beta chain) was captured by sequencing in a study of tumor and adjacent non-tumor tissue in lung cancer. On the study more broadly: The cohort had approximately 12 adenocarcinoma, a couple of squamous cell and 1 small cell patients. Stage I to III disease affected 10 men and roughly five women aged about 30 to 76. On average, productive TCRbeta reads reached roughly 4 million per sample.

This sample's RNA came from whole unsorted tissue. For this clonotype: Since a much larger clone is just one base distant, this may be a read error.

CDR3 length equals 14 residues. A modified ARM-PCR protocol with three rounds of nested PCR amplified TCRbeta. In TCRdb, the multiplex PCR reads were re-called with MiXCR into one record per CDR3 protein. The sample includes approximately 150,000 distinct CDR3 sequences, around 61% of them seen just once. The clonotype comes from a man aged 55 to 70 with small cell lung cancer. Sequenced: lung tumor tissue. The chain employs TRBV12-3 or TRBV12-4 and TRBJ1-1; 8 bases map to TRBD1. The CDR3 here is CTSSPGQENTEAFF. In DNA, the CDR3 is TGTACCAGCAGCCCGGGACAGGAGAACACTGAAGCTTTCTTT.